This record covers a single T cell receptor beta chain. What it recognizes is unknown. With 60 Vbeta and 13 Jbeta primers, the PCR was carried out. Sequencing was performed with immunoSEQ multiplex PCR; in TCRdb, only in-frame clones are kept and a portion is missing. The repertoire holds some 170,000 clones, with 75% to 85% as singletons. This specimen belongs to a study of cytomegalovirus exposure and HLA in healthy donors. Broader study findings: Apart from CMV serostatus, no immune exposure information was available. Evidence from a later analysis indicated that most CMV-associated TCR beta chains looked HLA-restricted. The study recorded about 160 TCR beta chains that were cytomegalovirus-associated.

The CDR3 contains 18 residues. CDR1 is MGHDK and CDR2 is SYGVNS in the germline V gene. Deletions cut 3 bases from V and 9 bases from J, with 24 bases between. This TCR was recovered from a woman under 30 in good health and CMV-seropositive. The J gene is TRBJ1-6, the V gene TRBV25-1; a weak D match, TRBD1 (6 bases). The sequenced material came from PBMCs. CDR3: CASSDPRWEGRRGSPLHF. The CDR3 bases are TGTGCCAGCAGTGACCCACGGTGGGAGGGGCGCAGGGGTTCACCCCTCCACTTT.